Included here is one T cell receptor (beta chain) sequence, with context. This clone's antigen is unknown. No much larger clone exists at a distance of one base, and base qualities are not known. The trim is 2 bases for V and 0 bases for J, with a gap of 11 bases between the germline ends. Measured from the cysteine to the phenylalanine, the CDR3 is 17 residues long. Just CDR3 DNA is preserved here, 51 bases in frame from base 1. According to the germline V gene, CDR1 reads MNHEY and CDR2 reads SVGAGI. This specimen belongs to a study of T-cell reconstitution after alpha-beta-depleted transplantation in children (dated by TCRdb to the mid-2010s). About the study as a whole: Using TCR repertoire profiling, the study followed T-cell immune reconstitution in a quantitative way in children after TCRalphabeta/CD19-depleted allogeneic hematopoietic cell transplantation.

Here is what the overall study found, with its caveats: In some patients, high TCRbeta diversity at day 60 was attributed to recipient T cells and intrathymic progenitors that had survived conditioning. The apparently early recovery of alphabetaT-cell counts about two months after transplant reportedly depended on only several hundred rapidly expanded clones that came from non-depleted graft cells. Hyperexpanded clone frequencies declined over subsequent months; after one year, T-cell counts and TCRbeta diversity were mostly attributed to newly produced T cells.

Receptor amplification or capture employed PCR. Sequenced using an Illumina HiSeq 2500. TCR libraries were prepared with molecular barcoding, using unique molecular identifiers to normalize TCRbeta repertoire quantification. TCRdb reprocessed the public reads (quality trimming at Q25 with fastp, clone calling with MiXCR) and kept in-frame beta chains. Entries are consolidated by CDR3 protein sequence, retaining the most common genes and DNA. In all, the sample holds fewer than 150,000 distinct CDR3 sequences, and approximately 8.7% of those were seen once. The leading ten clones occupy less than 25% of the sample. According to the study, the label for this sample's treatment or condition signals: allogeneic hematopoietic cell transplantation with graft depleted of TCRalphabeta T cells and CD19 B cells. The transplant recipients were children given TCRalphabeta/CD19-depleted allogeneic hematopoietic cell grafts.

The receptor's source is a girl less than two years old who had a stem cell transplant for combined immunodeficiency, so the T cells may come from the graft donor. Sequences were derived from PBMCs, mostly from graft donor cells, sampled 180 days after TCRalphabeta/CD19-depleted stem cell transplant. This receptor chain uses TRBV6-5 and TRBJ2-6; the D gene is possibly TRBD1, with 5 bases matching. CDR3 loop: CASSYGATNSGANVLTF. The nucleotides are TGTGCCAGCAGTTACGGGGCAACCAACTCTGGGGCCAACGTCCTGACTTTC.